These T cell receptor beta chains were read from a single sample in a study of T-cell reconstitution after alpha-beta-depleted transplantation in children. Each CDR3 protein gets one entry after TCRdb re-called the PCR reads with MiXCR. Counted here are just under 550,000 distinct CDR3 sequences, around 18% occurring once; the ten biggest clones make up less than 4%. The source material was PBMCs from the stem cell graft donor, sampled from the stem cell graft. The receptors come from a human donor who donated a stem cell graft to a child with acute lymphoblastic leukemia. Both conserved end residues are part of each CDR3.

J gene	V gene	CDR3 protein
TRBJ2-1	TRBV20-1	CSARELAGGYNEQFF
TRBJ1-6	TRBV2	CASSGSTGANSPLHF
TRBJ2-5	TRBV14	CASSHKPGRARETQYF
TRBJ2-1	TRBV29-1	CSVLGGINYNEQFF
TRBJ2-1	TRBV7-3	CASSPTGADNEQFF
TRBJ1-5	TRBV15	CATSRGSLGQPQHF
TRBJ2-7	TRBV27	CASSPGLGNEQYF
TRBJ2-1	TRBV5-1	CASRLREDEQFF
TRBJ1-5	TRBV9	CASNRVEPQHF
TRBJ2-2	TRBV12-3/TRBV12-4	CASIWNIGTGELFF
TRBJ2-7	TRBV9	CASSASGTPYEQYF
TRBJ2-3	TRBV20-1	CSARDPMTSGSDTQYF
TRBJ1-2	TRBV3-1	CASSQDRRGRGYTF
TRBJ2-7	TRBV20-1	CSARDREQGGYEQYF
TRBJ2-1	TRBV20-1	CSAPSLMGGSYNEQFF
TRBJ2-7	TRBV5-1	CASSLTTTPGEQYF
TRBJ1-2	TRBV7-9	CASSLELNYGYTF
TRBJ2-1	TRBV9	CASSIGLAGGESEQFF
TRBJ2-1	TRBV12-3/TRBV12-4	CASSWTRVRDEQFF